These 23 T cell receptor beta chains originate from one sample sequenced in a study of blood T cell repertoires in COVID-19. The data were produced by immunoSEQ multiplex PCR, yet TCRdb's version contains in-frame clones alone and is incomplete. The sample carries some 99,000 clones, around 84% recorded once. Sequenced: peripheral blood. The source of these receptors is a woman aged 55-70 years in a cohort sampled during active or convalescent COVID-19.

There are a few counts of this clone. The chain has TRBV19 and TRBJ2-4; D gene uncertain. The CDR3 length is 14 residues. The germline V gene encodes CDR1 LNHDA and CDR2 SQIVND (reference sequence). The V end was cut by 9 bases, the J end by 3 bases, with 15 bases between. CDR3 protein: CASRDERFKNIQYF. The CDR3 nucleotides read TGTGCCAGCCGAGATGAAAGATTCAAAAACATTCAGTACTTC.

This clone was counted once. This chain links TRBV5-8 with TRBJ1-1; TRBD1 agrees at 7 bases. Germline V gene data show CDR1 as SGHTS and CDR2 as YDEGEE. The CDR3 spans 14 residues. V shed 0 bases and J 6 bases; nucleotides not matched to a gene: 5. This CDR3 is CASSLETGVSEAFF. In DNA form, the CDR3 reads TGTGCCAGCAGCTTGGAAACAGGGGTGTCTGAAGCTTTCTTT.

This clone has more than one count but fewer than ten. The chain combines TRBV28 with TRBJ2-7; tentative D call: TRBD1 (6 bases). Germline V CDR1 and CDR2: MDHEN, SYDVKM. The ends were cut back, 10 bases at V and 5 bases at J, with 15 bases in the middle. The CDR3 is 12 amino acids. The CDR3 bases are TGTGCCACCGAACAGGGTGTAGACGAGCAGTACTTC. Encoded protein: CATEQGVDEQYF.

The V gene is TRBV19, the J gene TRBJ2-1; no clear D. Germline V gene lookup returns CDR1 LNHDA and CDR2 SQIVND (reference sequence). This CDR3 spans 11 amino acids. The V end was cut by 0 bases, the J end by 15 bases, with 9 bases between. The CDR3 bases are TGTGCCAGTAGTATAGAGAATAGCCCGTTCTTC. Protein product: CASSIENSPFF.

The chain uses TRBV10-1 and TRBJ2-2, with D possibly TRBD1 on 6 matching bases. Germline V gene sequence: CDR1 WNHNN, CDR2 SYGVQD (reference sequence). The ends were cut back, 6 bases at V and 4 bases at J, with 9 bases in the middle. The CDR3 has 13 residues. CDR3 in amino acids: CASSPRGTGELFF. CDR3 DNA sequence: TGCGCCAGCAGCCCCAGGGGCACCGGGGAGCTGTTTTTT.

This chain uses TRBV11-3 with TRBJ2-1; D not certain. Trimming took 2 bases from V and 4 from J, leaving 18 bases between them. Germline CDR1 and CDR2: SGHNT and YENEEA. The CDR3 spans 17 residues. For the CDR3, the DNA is TGTGCCAGCAGCTTAACGCCAGTGTTCACCAAATACAATGAGCAGTTCTTC. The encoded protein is CASSLTPVFTKYNEQFF.

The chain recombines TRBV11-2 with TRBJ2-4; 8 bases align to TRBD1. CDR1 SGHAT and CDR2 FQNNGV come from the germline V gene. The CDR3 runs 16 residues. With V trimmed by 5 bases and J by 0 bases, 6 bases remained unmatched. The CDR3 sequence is CASSPGTGRAKNIQYF. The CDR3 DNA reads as TGTGCCAGCAGCCCAGGGACAGGACGAGCCAAAAACATTCAGTACTTC.

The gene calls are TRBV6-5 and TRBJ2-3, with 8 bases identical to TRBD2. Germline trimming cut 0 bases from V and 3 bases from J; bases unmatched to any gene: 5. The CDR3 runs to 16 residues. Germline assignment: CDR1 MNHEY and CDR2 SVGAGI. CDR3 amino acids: CASSYSPGGPTDTQYF. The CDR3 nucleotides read TGTGCCAGCAGTTACTCTCCGGGAGGGCCTACAGATACGCAGTATTTT.

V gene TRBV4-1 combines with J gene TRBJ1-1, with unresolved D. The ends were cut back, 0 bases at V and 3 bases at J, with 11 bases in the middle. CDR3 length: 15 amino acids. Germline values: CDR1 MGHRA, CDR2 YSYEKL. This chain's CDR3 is CASSQDRWQDTEAFF. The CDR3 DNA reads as TGCGCCAGCAGCCAAGACCGATGGCAGGACACTGAAGCTTTCTTT.

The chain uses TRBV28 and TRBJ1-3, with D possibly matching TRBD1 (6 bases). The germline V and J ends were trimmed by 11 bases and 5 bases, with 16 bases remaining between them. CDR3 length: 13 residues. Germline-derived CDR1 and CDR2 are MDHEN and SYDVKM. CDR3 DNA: TGTGCCGCCGGGACAATGGGAAGAAACACCATATATTTT. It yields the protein CAAGTMGRNTIYF.

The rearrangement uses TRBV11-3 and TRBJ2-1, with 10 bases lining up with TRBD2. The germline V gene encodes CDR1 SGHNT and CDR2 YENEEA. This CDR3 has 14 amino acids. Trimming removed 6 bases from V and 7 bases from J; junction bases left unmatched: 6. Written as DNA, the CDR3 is TGTGCCAGCAGTCGCGGACTAGCGGCTAATGAGCAGTTCTTC. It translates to CASSRGLAANEQFF.

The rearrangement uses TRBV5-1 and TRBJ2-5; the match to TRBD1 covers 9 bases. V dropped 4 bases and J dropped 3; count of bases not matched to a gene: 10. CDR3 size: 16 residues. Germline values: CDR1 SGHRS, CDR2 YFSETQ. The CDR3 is CASSIWGDREKETQYF. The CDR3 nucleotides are TGCGCCAGCAGCATTTGGGGGGACAGGGAAAAAGAGACCCAGTACTTC.

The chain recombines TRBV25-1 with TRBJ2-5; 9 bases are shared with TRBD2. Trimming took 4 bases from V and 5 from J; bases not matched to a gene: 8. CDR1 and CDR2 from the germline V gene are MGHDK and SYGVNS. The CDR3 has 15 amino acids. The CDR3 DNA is TGTGCCAGCAGTGGTAGCGGGGGCCCAGTCGAGACCCAGTACTTC. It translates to CASSGSGGPVETQYF.

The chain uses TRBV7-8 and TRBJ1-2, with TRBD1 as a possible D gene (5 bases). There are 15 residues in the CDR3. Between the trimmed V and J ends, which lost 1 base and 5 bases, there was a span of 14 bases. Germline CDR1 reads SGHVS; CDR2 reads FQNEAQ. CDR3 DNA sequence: TGTGCCAGCAGCTTAGACCCAGGGCGAATATATGGCTACACCTTC. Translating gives CASSLDPGRIYGYTF.

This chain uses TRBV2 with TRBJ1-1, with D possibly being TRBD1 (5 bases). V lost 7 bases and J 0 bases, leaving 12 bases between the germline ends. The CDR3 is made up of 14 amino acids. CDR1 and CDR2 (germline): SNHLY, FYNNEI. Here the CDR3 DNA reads TGTGCCAGCACTCGGGCAGGGATGAACACTGAAGCTTTCTTT. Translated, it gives CASTRAGMNTEAFF.

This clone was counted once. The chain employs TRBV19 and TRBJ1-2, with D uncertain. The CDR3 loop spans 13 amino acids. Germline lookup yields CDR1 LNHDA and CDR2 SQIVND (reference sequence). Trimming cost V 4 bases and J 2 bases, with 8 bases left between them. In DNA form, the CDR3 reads TGTGCCAGTAGTACAGGTTGGAACTATGGCTACACCTTC. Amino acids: CASSTGWNYGYTF.

The CDR3 region has the DNA TGCGCCAGCAGCACCGGACTAGCGGGAGTTTCCCTCTACGAGCAGTACTTC. It is translated as CASSTGLAGVSLYEQYF. The chain recombines TRBV5-1 with TRBJ2-7; TRBD2 aligns across 13 bases. The CDR3 covers 17 residues. The V and J ends lost 4 bases and 3 bases, in that order; junction bases with no gene match: 10. The germline V gene encodes CDR1 SGHRS and CDR2 YFSETQ.

CDR3 loop: CASSWTGSDEKLFF. The CDR3, as DNA: TGCGCCAGCAGCTGGACAGGGAGCGATGAAAAACTGTTTTTT. The chain joins TRBV5-1 to TRBJ1-4; 8 bases align to TRBD1. V lost 3 bases and J lost 6; bases outside the gene matches: 4. The CDR3 sequence is 14 residues long. The V gene's germline CDR1 is SGHRS and CDR2 YFSETQ.

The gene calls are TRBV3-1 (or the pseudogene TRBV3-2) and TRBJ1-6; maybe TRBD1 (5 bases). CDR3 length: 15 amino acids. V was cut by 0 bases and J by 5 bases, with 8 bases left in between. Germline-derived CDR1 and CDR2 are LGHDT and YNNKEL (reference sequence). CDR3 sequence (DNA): TGTGCCAGCAGCCAAGATCCGACAGATAATTCACCCCTCCACTTT. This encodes CASSQDPTDNSPLHF.

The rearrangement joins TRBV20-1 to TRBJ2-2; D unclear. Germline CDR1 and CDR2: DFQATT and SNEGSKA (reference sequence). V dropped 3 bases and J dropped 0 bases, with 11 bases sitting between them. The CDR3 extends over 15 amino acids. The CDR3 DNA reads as TGCAGTGCTAGTCTGTCGGTAACGAACACCGGGGAGCTGTTTTTT. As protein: CSASLSVTNTGELFF.

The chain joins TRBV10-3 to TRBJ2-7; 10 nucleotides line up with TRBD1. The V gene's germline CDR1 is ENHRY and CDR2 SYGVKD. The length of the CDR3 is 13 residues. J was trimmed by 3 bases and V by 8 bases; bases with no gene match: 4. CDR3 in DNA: TGTGCCATCGGGACAGGGGAAGGCTACGAGCAGTACTTC. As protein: CAIGTGEGYEQYF.

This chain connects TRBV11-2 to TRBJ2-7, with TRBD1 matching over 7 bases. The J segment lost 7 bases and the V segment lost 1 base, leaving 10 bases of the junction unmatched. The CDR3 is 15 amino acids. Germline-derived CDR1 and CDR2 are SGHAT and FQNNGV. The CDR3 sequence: CASSLVTGAFVEQYF. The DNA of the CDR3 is TGTGCCAGCAGCTTAGTAACAGGGGCCTTCGTGGAGCAGTACTTC.

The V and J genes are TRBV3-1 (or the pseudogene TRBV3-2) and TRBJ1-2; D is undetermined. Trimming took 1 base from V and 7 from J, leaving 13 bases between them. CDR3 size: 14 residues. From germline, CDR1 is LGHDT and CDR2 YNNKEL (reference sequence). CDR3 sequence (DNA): TGTGCCAGCAGCCAAGGACCCAATACAGCTGGCTACACCTTC. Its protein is CASSQGPNTAGYTF.